These 26 T cell receptor beta chains share one sample of origin, sequenced in a study of CD8+ T cells in alopecia areata. As to treatment: oral pan-JAK inhibitor, 5-10 mg twice daily. Once RNA had been extracted, it was reverse transcribed into cDNA to act as the sequencing template. The protocol was immunoSEQ multiplex PCR, while the TCRdb copy is restricted to in-frame clones and leaves out a portion. Of about 200,000 clones in the sample, 55% to 75% were seen once. The sample was CD4+ T cells sorted from blood, taken at week 24, from a patient treated with tofacitinib. These receptors were obtained from a human donor with alopecia areata.

This clone was counted a single time. This chain uses TRBV9 with TRBJ1-6; unclear D gene. The CDR3 loop spans 13 amino acids. CDR1 and CDR2 from the germline V gene are SGDLS and YYNGEE. V lost 5 bases and J 7 bases, leaving 10 bases between the germline ends. Here the CDR3 reads CASRFSPNSPLHF. CDR3 coding DNA: TGTGCCAGCAGGTTCTCTCCGAATTCACCCCTCCACTTT.

This clone has more than one count but fewer than ten. The chain joins TRBV20-1 to TRBJ2-3; D gene ambiguous. The germline V gene has CDR1 DFQATT and CDR2 SNEGSKA (reference sequence). The CDR3 runs 8 residues. The CDR3 region is CAADTQYF. In DNA, the CDR3 is TGCGCGGCAGATACGCAGTATTTT.

The chain recombines TRBV4-3 with TRBJ2-1; D ambiguous. CDR3 size: 13 residues. Germline V gene sequence: CDR1 LGHNA, CDR2 YSLEER. The V end was cut by 2 bases, the J end by 9 bases, with 11 bases between. This chain's CDR3 is CASSQKPASEQFF. The CDR3 DNA is TGCGCCAGCAGCCAAAAACCCGCAAGTGAGCAGTTCTTC.

CDR3 sequence: CASSVRVAGETQYF. The CDR3 region has the DNA TGTGCCAGCAGCGTTAGAGTAGCGGGAGAGACCCAGTACTTC. This chain uses TRBV2 with TRBJ2-5, with 7 bases identical to TRBD2. V was pared by 6 bases and J by 4 bases, with 8 bases of the junction left unmatched. Germline CDR1 SNHLY, CDR2 FYNNEI. The CDR3 contains 14 residues.

The rearrangement joins TRBV13 to TRBJ2-1, with unresolved D. V lost 6 bases, J lost 4 bases, and 4 bases lay in between. Germline CDR1 PRHDT, CDR2 FYEKMQ (reference sequence). This CDR3 contains 11 residues. CDR3 DNA: TGTGCCAGCAGGACTTACAATGAGCAGTTCTTC. Residues: CASRTYNEQFF.

The chain uses TRBV5-6 and TRBJ2-7; D possibly corresponds to TRBD2 (5 bases). The germline gives CDR1 SGHDT, CDR2 YYEEEE. This CDR3 has 14 residues. The V end was cut by 0 bases, the J end by 0 bases, with 7 bases between. The CDR3 protein is CASSLGGYSYEQYF. In DNA, the CDR3 is TGTGCCAGCAGCTTGGGAGGGTACTCCTACGAGCAGTACTTC.

The CDR3: CASSSDRNTEAFF. The CDR3 DNA follows: TGTGCCAGCAGTTCGGACAGGAACACTGAAGCTTTCTTT. This chain joins TRBV6-6 and TRBJ1-1; D perhaps matches TRBD1 (6 bases). Germline lookup yields CDR1 MNHNY and CDR2 SVGAGI (reference sequence). V shed 4 bases and J shed 1 base, with 7 bases lying between them. The CDR3 contains 13 residues.

This clone was found once. The chain links TRBV19 to TRBJ2-5, with D uncertain. Trimming shortened V by 11 bases and J by 1 base, and 14 bases separated the two germline ends. Germline CDR1 is LNHDA and CDR2 is SQIVND (reference sequence). The CDR3 covers 13 residues. The CDR3 loop reads CAASRDFQETQYF. In DNA, the CDR3 is TGTGCCGCCTCCAGAGACTTCCAAGAGACCCAGTACTTC. The whole variable domain, filled in from reference TRBV19 and TRBJ2-5, reads DGGITQSPKYLFRKEGQNVTLSCEQNLNHDAMYWYRQDPGQGLRLIYYSQIVNDFQKGDIAEGYSVSREKKESFPLTVTSAQKNPTAFYLCAASRDFQETQYFGPGTRLLVL.

This chain links TRBV29-1 with TRBJ2-5; 10 nucleotides align to TRBD2. The CDR3 runs 11 residues. Germline V gene lookup returns CDR1 SQVTM and CDR2 ANQGSEA. The V gene end was trimmed by 3 bases and the J gene end by 14 bases; junction bases not matched to a gene: 6. CDR3 protein: CSVDELAGTYF. In DNA form, the CDR3 reads TGCAGCGTTGACGAACTAGCGGGGACATACTTC.

The chain uses TRBV7-7 and TRBJ2-2, with a possible D match to TRBD1 (6 bases). The CDR3 is 16 amino acids. Germline-derived CDR1 and CDR2 are SSHAT and FNYEAQ (reference sequence). V dropped 4 bases and J dropped 6 bases, with 18 bases sitting between them. The CDR3 DNA is TGTGCCAGCAGCTCTTCCCCAGGGGCAAGGGCCGGGGAGCTGTTTTTT. Translation gives CASSSSPGARAGELFF.

This clone turned up a few times. Other DNA sequences of this sample code for an identical CDR3. The V call is TRBV14, the J call TRBJ2-3, with D unresolved. This CDR3 comprises 13 residues. From germline, CDR1 is SGHDN and CDR2 FVKESK. The V and J ends lost 0 bases and 3 bases respectively, with 4 bases between them. CDR3 region: CASSQDLTDTQYF. The CDR3 bases are TGTGCCAGCAGCCAAGATTTAACAGATACGCAGTATTTT. Combining the CDR3 with reference TRBV14 and TRBJ2-3 gives the whole variable domain EAGVTQFPSHSVIEKGQTVTLRCDPISGHDNLYWYRRVMGKEIKFLLHFVKESKQDESGMPNNRFLAERTGGTYSTLKVQPAELEDSGVYFCASSQDLTDTQYFGPGTRLTVL.

This chain uses TRBV28 with TRBJ1-2; D is ambiguous. CDR1 and CDR2 (germline): MDHEN, SYDVKM. Trimming removed 7 bases at V and 6 bases at J, with 15 bases between. The CDR3 consists of 13 residues. The CDR3 nucleotides are TGTGCCAGCACCATCCCAACCCGGGATGGCTACACCTTC. Protein sequence: CASTIPTRDGYTF.

The rearrangement joins TRBV5-1 to TRBJ1-1; a weak D match, TRBD1 (6 bases). There are 14 residues in the CDR3. With 1 base removed from V and 4 bases from J, the gap between germline ends came to 11 bases. Germline assignment: CDR1 SGHRS and CDR2 YFSETQ. The CDR3 here is CASSLSQGGTEAFF. The CDR3 region has the DNA TGCGCCAGCAGCTTGTCACAGGGAGGCACTGAAGCTTTCTTT.

The chain has TRBV5-5 and TRBJ2-5; no definite D call. CDR1 is SGHKS and CDR2 is YYEKEE in the germline V gene (reference sequence). This CDR3 is 14 amino acids long. V gave up 1 base and J gave up 0 bases, with 7 bases separating them. The CDR3 here is CASSLKPYQETQYF. In DNA form, the CDR3 reads TGTGCCAGCAGCTTGAAACCATACCAAGAGACCCAGTACTTC. Together with reference TRBV5-5 and TRBJ2-5, the CDR3 gives the full variable domain: DAGVTQSPTHLIKTRGQQVTLRCSPISGHKSVSWYQQVLGQGPQFIFQYYEKEERGRGNFPDRFSARQFPNYSSELNVNALLLGDSALYLCASSLKPYQETQYFGPGTRLLVL.

The rearrangement links TRBV28 to TRBJ2-5; D gene ambiguous. V lost 8 bases and J 5 bases, leaving 15 bases between the germline ends. Germline V gene data show CDR1 as MDHEN and CDR2 as SYDVKM. CDR3 length equals 13 residues. The CDR3 sequence: CASFDRDRETQYF. CDR3 DNA: TGTGCCAGCTTCGATCGAGATCGGGAGACCCAGTACTTC.

This chain links TRBV7-9 with TRBJ2-3; D is uncertain. Trimming took off 6 bases at V and 4 bases at J, with 5 bases between the two ends. This CDR3 has 11 amino acids. In germline, CDR1 is SEHNR, CDR2 FQNEAQ (reference sequence). The CDR3 DNA reads TGTGCCAGCAGGTCGGCAGATACGCAGTATTTT. Translated: CASRSADTQYF.

The gene calls are TRBV6-5 and TRBJ1-2; 9 bases map to TRBD1. This CDR3 contains 13 residues. Trimming at V came to 4 bases and at J to 11 bases, leaving 8 bases not matched to a gene. CDR1 and CDR2 (germline): MNHEY, SVGAGI. CDR3 sequence (DNA): TGTGCCAGCAGTTCCGGGACAGGGAGAGGATACACCTTC. The encoded protein is CASSSGTGRGYTF.

This chain uses TRBV18 with TRBJ2-7; possibly TRBD1 or TRBD2 for D (6 bases each). This CDR3 has 13 residues. Germline CDR1 and CDR2: KGHSH and LQKENI. V dropped 4 bases and J dropped 7 bases, with 14 bases sitting between them. CDR3 nucleotide sequence: TGTGCCAGCTCACAGGGGGGAAAACGGGAGCAGTACTTC. Translated: CASSQGGKREQYF.

This clone came up a few times. The gene calls are TRBV23-1 and TRBJ1-1; D unresolved. Being an ORF, TRBV23-1 has a function that is uncertain. This CDR3 region has 12 residues. With 9 bases removed from V and 1 base from J, the gap between germline ends came to 9 bases. The CDR3 DNA is TGCGCCAGGAGGGTGGGGAACACTGAAGCTTTCTTT. Translated: CARRVGNTEAFF.

The rearrangement joins TRBV7-9 to TRBJ2-5, with D possibly being TRBD1 (6 bases). There are 13 residues in the CDR3. Germline V gene lookup returns CDR1 SEHNR and CDR2 FQNEAQ (reference sequence). V was clipped by 2 bases and J by 5 bases, with 9 bases between them. This CDR3 is CASSLLGAETQYF. In DNA, the CDR3 is TGTGCCAGCAGCTTACTGGGGGCCGAGACCCAGTACTTC. The full variable domain, in which reference TRBV7-9 and TRBJ2-5 provide the parts outside the CDR3, is DTGVSQNPRHKITKRGQNVTFRCDPISEHNRLYWYRQTLGQGPEFLTYFQNEAQLEKSRLLSDRFSAERPKGSFSTLEIQRTEQGDSAMYLCASSLLGAETQYFGPGTRLLVL.

The rearrangement joins TRBV2 to TRBJ2-7, with D hard to call. The CDR3 extends over 15 amino acids. V gave up 4 bases and J gave up 0 bases, with 13 bases separating them. Germline assignment: CDR1 SNHLY and CDR2 FYNNEI. CDR3 in amino acids: CASSAGFLSSYEQYF. The CDR3 DNA reads TGTGCCAGCAGTGCTGGATTTTTGAGCTCCTACGAGCAGTACTTC.

Note on this clone: Other nucleotide sequences in the sample specify the same CDR3. The rearrangement uses TRBV7-9 and TRBJ1-2, with D unclear. This CDR3 region has 13 residues. V was shortened by 1 base and J by 2 bases, with 5 bases between the two germline ends. Germline V gene sequence: CDR1 SEHNR, CDR2 FQNEAQ (reference sequence). This chain's CDR3 is CASSLEGNYGYTF. CDR3 bases: TGTGCCAGCAGCTTAGAAGGGAACTATGGCTACACCTTC.

This clone was seen a handful of times. The chain recombines TRBV20-1 with TRBJ2-5, with D uncertain. The V and J ends lost 6 bases and 3 bases respectively, with 5 bases between them. The CDR3 length is 10 residues. Germline CDR1 DFQATT, CDR2 SNEGSKA (reference sequence). The CDR3 sequence is CSALEETQYF. In DNA form, the CDR3 reads TGCAGTGCCCTTGAAGAGACCCAGTACTTC.

The chain uses TRBV29-1 and TRBJ1-2; TRBD1 aligns across 9 bases. This CDR3 has 13 amino acids. V gave up 4 bases and J gave up 4 bases; unmatched junction bases: 4. Germline CDR1 SQVTM, CDR2 ANQGSEA. The chain's CDR3 is CSVGTGGVYGYTF. The CDR3 DNA is TGCAGCGTTGGTACAGGGGGCGTCTATGGCTACACCTTC.

The V call is TRBV6-5, the J call TRBJ1-2; D not certain. V lost 5 bases to trimming and J lost 4 bases, with 11 bases between them. The CDR3 covers 13 residues. Germline V gives CDR1 MNHEY, CDR2 SVGAGI. The CDR3 DNA sequence: TGTGCCAGCAGTGAACACAGCCGCTATGGCTACACCTTC. Encoded protein: CASSEHSRYGYTF.

This clone was picked up a small number of times. This chain joins TRBV5-4 and TRBJ1-1; D uncertain. V lost 1 base, J lost 1 base, and 8 bases lay in between. The length of the CDR3 is 14 residues. Per germline, CDR1 SGHNT and CDR2 YYREEE (reference sequence). CDR3 bases: TGTGCCAGCAGCTTGTCGGCCAGGAACACTGAAGCTTTCTTT. Protein: CASSLSARNTEAFF.